This TCR beta chain was sequenced in a study of blood T cells in healthy people across ages. On the study more broadly: Template switching recovered approximately one barcoded beta molecule for every two T cells. Regarding the study as a whole: Expanded clonotype changes were possibly confounded by unknown donor CMV status.

This clonotype was recorded a few times. As yet, its antigen is unknown. CDR1 ENHRY and CDR2 SYGVKD come from the germline V gene. The CDR3 runs 12 residues. The germline V and J ends were trimmed by 2 bases and 4 bases, with 6 bases remaining between them. Next came a second PCR, run for 7 to 11 cycles, which used a sample-barcoded 5' primer along with a J-beta primer mix. A 12-random-nucleotide template-switch adaptor tagged each cDNA molecule. TCRdb used MiXCR to reprocess the 5' RACE reads, holding one entry per CDR3 protein. The sample shows 1.5 million to 2 million distinct CDR3 sequences, about 39% of them seen only once.

The TCR comes from a human donor in good health. The specimen was blood. The rearrangement uses TRBV10-3 and TRBJ2-7; D is ambiguous. CDR3 in amino acids: CAISENGYEQYF. CDR3 DNA: TGTGCCATCAGTGAGAACGGTTACGAGCAGTACTTC.